This TCR beta chain was obtained from a study of spatial heterogeneity in lung cancer. Overall study: Raw reads contained each unique TCR and UMI combination more than ten times on average.

Germline CDR1 reads DFQATT; CDR2 reads SNEGSKA (reference sequence). The CDR3 length is 15 residues. V lost 4 bases, J lost 4 bases, and 9 bases stayed unmatched. Indicated time point: sample taken at primary tumor resection. Extraction of whole RNA from tumor, nontumor lung or frozen PBMC preceded unsorted sequencing. There were 70 to 80 donors, all of them untreated patients with early-stage non-small cell lung cancer. This clonotype has a handful of counts. Every TCR cDNA molecule carried a tag that served as a unique molecular identifier. MiXCR, applied by TCRdb to the 5' RACE reads, yields one record per CDR3 protein. The sample includes tens of thousands of distinct CDR3 sequences, 13% of them seen just once.

The chain uses TRBV20-1 and TRBJ2-3; 9 bases line up with TRBD2. This receptor was identified in a male donor with early-stage non-small cell lung cancer. The sample consisted of PBMCs, taken at surgery. CDR3 region: CSATVAGDHSDTQYF. In DNA, the CDR3 is TGCAGTGCTACGGTAGCGGGAGATCATTCAGATACGCAGTATTTT.